This passage covers 6 T cell receptor beta chains from one sample sequenced in a study of cytomegalovirus exposure and HLA in healthy donors. Amplification used 60 Vbeta primers and 13 Jbeta primers. The repertoire was sequenced with immunoSEQ multiplex PCR; TCRdb's copy has only in-frame clones and lacks some. The repertoire holds roughly 200,000 clones, with 70% as singletons. The sequenced sample consisted of PBMCs. The receptors come from a man between 40 and 49 years old in good health and CMV-seropositive.

V gene TRBV6-1 combines with J gene TRBJ1-4, with a possible D match to TRBD1 (5 bases). Per germline, CDR1 MNHNS and CDR2 SASEGT. This CDR3 is 14 amino acids long. V lost 3 bases, J lost 4 bases, and 9 bases lay in between. CDR3 in DNA: TGTGCCAGCAGTGACCCAGGGAATAATGAAAAACTGTTTTTT. It codes for CASSDPGNNEKLFF.

The chain recombines TRBV6-1 with TRBJ2-3; D may be TRBD2 (7 bases). Germline V gene lookup returns CDR1 MNHNS and CDR2 SASEGT. CDR3 length equals 14 residues. Written as DNA, the CDR3 is TGTGCATCCCATGGGGGGGCCGACACAGATACGCAGTATTTT. This codes for CASHGGADTDTQYF.

The chain combines TRBV19 with TRBJ2-7; D unresolved. The germline V gene has CDR1 LNHDA and CDR2 SQIVND (reference sequence). The germline V and J ends were trimmed by 3 bases and 0 bases, with 9 bases remaining between them. The CDR3 spans 14 residues. CDR3 residues: CASSMAAASYEQYF. The CDR3 DNA follows: TGTGCCAGTAGTATGGCCGCCGCCTCCTACGAGCAGTACTTC. The full variable domain, rest sourced from reference TRBV19 and TRBJ2-7, is DGGITQSPKYLFRKEGQNVTLSCEQNLNHDAMYWYRQDPGQGLRLIYYSQIVNDFQKGDIAEGYSVSREKKESFPLTVTSAQKNPTAFYLCASSMAAASYEQYFGPGTRLTVT.

The CDR3 DNA reads as TGTGCTAGTGGTTTGGACAGCTCCTACGAGCAGTACTTC. As protein: CASGLDSSYEQYF. This chain joins TRBV12-5 and TRBJ2-7, with D unresolved. Trimming cost V 1 base and J 0 bases, with 4 bases left between them. Germline V gene lookup returns CDR1 LGHNT and CDR2 FRNRAP. The CDR3 loop spans 13 amino acids.

This clone was observed a handful of times. V gene TRBV5-1 combines with J gene TRBJ2-3, with TRBD2 matching 7 bases. Losses at the gene ends were 0 bases for V and 2 bases for J; bases not matched to a gene: 6. The V gene's germline CDR1 is SGHRS and CDR2 YFSETQ. This CDR3 is built from 16 residues. CDR3 amino acids: CASSLASGTNTDTQYF. In DNA, the CDR3 is TGCGCCAGCAGCTTGGCCTCCGGGACTAACACAGATACGCAGTATTTT.

The chain has TRBV6-1 and TRBJ1-3; 12 nucleotides line up with TRBD1. The CDR3 consists of 16 residues. Germline assignment: CDR1 MNHNS and CDR2 SASEGT. The V gene end was trimmed by 3 bases and the J gene end by 2 bases; junction bases not matched to a gene: 2. CDR3 nucleotide sequence: TGTGCCAGCAGTGAGGGGACAGGGGGCGCTGGAAACACCATATATTTT. This translates into CASSEGTGGAGNTIYF.